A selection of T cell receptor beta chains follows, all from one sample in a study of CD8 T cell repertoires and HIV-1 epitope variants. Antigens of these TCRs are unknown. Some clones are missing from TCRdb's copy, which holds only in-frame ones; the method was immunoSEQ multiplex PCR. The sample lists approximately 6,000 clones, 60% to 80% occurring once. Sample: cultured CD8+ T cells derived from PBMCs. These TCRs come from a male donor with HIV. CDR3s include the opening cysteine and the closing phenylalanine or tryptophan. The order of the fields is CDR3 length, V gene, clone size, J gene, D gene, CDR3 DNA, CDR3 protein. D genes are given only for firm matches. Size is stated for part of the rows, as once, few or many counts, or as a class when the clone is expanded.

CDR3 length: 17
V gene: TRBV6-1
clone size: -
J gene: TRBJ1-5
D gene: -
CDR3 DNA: TGTGCCAGCAGTGAAGGAAAAATAGGACAGCCAAGTCAGCCCCAGCATTTT
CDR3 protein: CASSEGKIGQPSQPQHF

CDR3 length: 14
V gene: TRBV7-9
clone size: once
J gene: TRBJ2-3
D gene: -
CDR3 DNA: TGTGCCAGCAGCCAGGAGTTCAACACAGATACGCAGTATTTT
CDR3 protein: CASSQEFNTDTQYF

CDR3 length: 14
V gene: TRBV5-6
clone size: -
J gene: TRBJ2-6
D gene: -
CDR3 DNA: TGTGCCAGCAGCCCGAAACCTGGGGCCAACGTCCTGACTTTC
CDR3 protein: CASSPKPGANVLTF

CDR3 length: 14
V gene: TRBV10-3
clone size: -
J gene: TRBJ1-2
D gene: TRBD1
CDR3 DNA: TGTGCCATCAGTCCGGGACAGGGAATCCATGGCTACACCTTC
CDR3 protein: CAISPGQGIHGYTF

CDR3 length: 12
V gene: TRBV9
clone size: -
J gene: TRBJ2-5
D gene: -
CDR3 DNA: TGTGCCAGCAGCTTAGATCGTTACGGTCCCCACTTC
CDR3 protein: CASSLDRYGPHF

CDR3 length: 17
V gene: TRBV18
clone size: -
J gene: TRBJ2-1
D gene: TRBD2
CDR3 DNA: TGTGCCAGCTCACTAGAGGGACTAGAGAGCTCCTACAATGAGCAGTTCTTC
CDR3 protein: CASSLEGLESSYNEQFF

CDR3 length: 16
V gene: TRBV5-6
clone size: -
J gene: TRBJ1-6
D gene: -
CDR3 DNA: TGTGCCAGCAGGCGGGACCCGAGCTCCTATAATTCACCCCTCCACTTT
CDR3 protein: CASRRDPSSYNSPLHF

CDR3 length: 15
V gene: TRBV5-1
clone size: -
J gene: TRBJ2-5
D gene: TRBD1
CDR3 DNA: TGCGCCAGCAGCTTGTATGGGACAGGACAAGAGACCCAGTACTTC
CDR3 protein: CASSLYGTGQETQYF

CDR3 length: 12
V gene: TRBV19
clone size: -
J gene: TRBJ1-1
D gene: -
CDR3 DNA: TGTGCCAGTAGTATAGGGAGAACTGAAGCTTTCTTT
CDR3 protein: CASSIGRTEAFF

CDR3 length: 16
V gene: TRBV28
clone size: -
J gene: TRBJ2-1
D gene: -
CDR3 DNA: TGTGCCAGCAGTTTATACCAGGGAAGCTCCTACAATGAGCAGTTCTTC
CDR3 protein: CASSLYQGSSYNEQFF

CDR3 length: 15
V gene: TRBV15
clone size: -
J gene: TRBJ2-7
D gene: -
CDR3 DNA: TGTGCCACCAGCGCTGACCCGGGGGCGCCAGGCGAGCAGTACTTC
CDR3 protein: CATSADPGAPGEQYF

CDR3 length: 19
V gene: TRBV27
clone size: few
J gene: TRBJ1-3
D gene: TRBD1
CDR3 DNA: TGTGCCAGCAACCTACCTTATCCGGGACAGGGGGCTTTTGGAAACACCATATATTTT
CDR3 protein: CASNLPYPGQGAFGNTIYF

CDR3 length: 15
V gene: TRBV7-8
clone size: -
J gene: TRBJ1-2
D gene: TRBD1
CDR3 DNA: TGTGCCAGCAGCCAAGGGTCAGGCCAGGGGGATGGCTACACCTTC
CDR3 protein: CASSQGSGQGDGYTF

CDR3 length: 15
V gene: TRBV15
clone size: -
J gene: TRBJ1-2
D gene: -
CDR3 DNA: TGTGCCACCAGCAGAGCGGGGGATGGAGACTATGGCTACACCTTC
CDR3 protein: CATSRAGDGDYGYTF

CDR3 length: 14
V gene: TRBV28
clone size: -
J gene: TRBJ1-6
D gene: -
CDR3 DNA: TGTGCCAGCAAATACCTCTCCTATAATTCACCCCTCCACTTT
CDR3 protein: CASKYLSYNSPLHF

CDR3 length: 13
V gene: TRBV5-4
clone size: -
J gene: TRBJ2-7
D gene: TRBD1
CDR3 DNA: TGTGCCAGCAGCCGTCGACAGGGGAACGAGCAGTACTTC
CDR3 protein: CASSRRQGNEQYF

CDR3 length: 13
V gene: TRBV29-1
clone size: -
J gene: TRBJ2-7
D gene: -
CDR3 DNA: TGCAGCGTTGAGAACGCCCGCGGATCCGAGCAGTACTTC
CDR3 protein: CSVENARGSEQYF

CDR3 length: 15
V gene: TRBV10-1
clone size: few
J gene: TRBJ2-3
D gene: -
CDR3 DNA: TGCGCCAGCAGTGAGTCGGGGGGGCCGGGAGATACGCAGTATTTT
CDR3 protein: CASSESGGPGDTQYF

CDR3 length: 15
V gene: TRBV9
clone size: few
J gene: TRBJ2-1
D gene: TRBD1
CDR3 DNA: TGTGCCAGCAGCGTAGTTCGGACAGGGTATAATGAGCAGTTCTTC
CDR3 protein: CASSVVRTGYNEQFF

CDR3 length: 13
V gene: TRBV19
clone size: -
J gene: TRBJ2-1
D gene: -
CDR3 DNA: TGTGCCAGTAGTATCGGGGATTACAATGAGCAGTTCTTC
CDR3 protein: CASSIGDYNEQFF

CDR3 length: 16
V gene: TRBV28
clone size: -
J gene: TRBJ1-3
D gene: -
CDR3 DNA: TGTGCCAGCAGGGGACCCGGACAGTTGTCAGGAAACACCATATATTTT
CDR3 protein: CASRGPGQLSGNTIYF

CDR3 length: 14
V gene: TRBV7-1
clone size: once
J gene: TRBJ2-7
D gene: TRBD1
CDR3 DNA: TGTGCCAGCAGCTTGGGACAGTACCTTCGTGAGCAGTACTTC
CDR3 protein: CASSLGQYLREQYF

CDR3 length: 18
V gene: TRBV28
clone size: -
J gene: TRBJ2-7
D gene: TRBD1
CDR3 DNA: TGTGCCAGCAGTCCTCTTGGGGGCCGGGACAGGGGATACTACGAGCAGTACTTC
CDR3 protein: CASSPLGGRDRGYYEQYF